Shown below are 20 T cell receptor beta chains from a single sample sequenced in a study of T cells in Graves' hyperthyroidism and ophthalmopathy. From RNA transcripts, TCR beta CDR3 regions were amplified. The TCR CDR3 was amplified in a first-round RT-PCR using the HTBI primer set. MiXCR, run by TCRdb on the multiplex PCR reads, gives a single entry per CDR3 protein. The table has around 440,000 distinct CDR3 sequences, more than 15% seen once. Sequencing was performed on blood. These receptors all stem from a woman between 18 and 29 years old with Graves' hyperthyroidism.

This clonotype has ten or more counts. V and J are TRBV18 and TRBJ1-1; D not resolved. CDR3 length: 16 amino acids. CDR1 is KGHSH and CDR2 is LQKENI in the germline V gene. V was clipped by 0 bases and J by 4 bases, with 15 bases between them. The CDR3 loop is CASSPPNDFEGTEAFF. CDR3 nucleotides: TGTGCCAGCTCACCACCCAATGACTTTGAGGGCACTGAAGCTTTCTTT.

This chain uses TRBV4-1 with TRBJ2-5, with unresolved D. V lost 1 base and J 7 bases, leaving 4 bases between the germline ends. The CDR3 extends over 11 amino acids. Germline values: CDR1 MGHRA, CDR2 YSYEKL. The CDR3 nucleotides read TGCGCCAGCAGCCAAGGTGCGACCCAGTACTTC. This codes for CASSQGATQYF.

Concerning this clonotype: This may be a read error, as it is one base from a much larger clone. This chain connects TRBV20-1 to TRBJ2-1; 8 positions match TRBD2. This CDR3 comprises 14 residues. Germline V gives CDR1 DFQATT, CDR2 SNEGSKA (reference sequence). Losses at the gene ends were 3 bases for V and 7 bases for J; bases not matched to a gene: 8. The CDR3 loop is CSARYGGGWNEQFF. CDR3 nucleotide sequence: TGCAGTGCTAGGTATGGCGGGGGGTGGAATGAGCAGTTCTTC.

The genes are TRBV14 and TRBJ1-4; 7 bases match TRBD1. Looked up from germline, CDR1 is SGHDN and CDR2 is FVKESK. The CDR3 length is 17 residues. V shed 3 bases and J 3 bases; nucleotides not matched to a gene: 10. CDR3 sequence: CASSHALGGQPNEKLFF. CDR3 sequence (DNA): TGTGCCAGCAGCCACGCCTTGGGGGGACAGCCTAATGAAAAACTGTTTTTT.

This clonotype occurred many times. As DNA, the CDR3 is TGTGCCAGCAGCTTATATCAGGGGACGGGTTCACCCCTCCACTTT. Its translation: CASSLYQGTGSPLHF. This chain links TRBV7-2 with TRBJ1-6, with D possibly TRBD1 on 6 matching bases. Deletions cut 2 bases from V and 9 bases from J, with 14 bases between. Germline CDR1 reads SGHTA; CDR2 reads FQGNSA. This CDR3 contains 15 residues. Full variable domain (missing parts from reference TRBV7-2 and TRBJ1-6): GAGVSQSPSNKVTEKGKDVELRCDPISGHTALYWYRQSLGQGLEFLIYFQGNSAPDKSGLPSDRFSAERTGGSVSTLTIQRTQQEDSAVYLCASSLYQGTGSPLHFGNGTRLTVT.

There are many counts of this clonotype. This chain joins TRBV20-1 and TRBJ2-7; TRBD1 is a possible D gene (6 bases). CDR1 is DFQATT, CDR2 SNEGSKA, per germline (reference sequence). The germline V and J ends were trimmed by 3 bases and 2 bases, with 17 bases remaining between them. The CDR3 totals 15 residues. CDR3 in DNA: TGCAGTGCTAGCGTAAGGGGCAGGGGAGCCTACGAGCAGTACTTC. It specifies CSASVRGRGAYEQYF.

The chain is built from TRBV11-2 and TRBJ1-6; 11 positions match TRBD1. Germline-derived CDR1 and CDR2 are SGHAT and FQNNGV. Germline trimming cut 10 bases from V and 9 bases from J; bases unmatched to any gene: 5. This CDR3 contains 13 residues. CDR3 sequence reads: CATVGTGGSPLHF. The DNA of the CDR3 is TGTGCCACCGTCGGGACAGGGGGTTCACCCCTCCACTTT.

The table lists this clonotype with many counts. The J gene is TRBJ2-7, the V gene TRBV6-1; D is unclear. CDR1 and CDR2 from the germline V gene are MNHNS and SASEGT. The V end was cut by 3 bases, the J end by 3 bases, with 18 bases between. This CDR3 has 16 amino acids. The CDR3 loop is CASSDRPRQVGYEQYF. The CDR3 coding sequence is TGTGCCAGCAGTGATCGGCCTCGCCAGGTCGGCTACGAGCAGTACTTC.

The gene calls are TRBV3-1 and TRBJ1-3, with a possible D match to TRBD1 (6 bases). V was clipped by 0 bases and J by 0 bases, with 9 bases between them. The CDR3 spans 16 residues. Per germline, CDR1 LGHDT and CDR2 YNNKEL (reference sequence). The CDR3 bases are TGTGCCAGCAGCCAAGATGTAGGGGGCTCTGGAAACACCATATATTTT. It codes for CASSQDVGGSGNTIYF.

The table lists this clonotype with many counts. This chain connects TRBV7-2 to TRBJ2-3, with D tentatively TRBD2 (6 bases). Trimming took off 3 bases at V and 6 bases at J, with 13 bases between the two ends. The CDR3 is 14 amino acids. Germline lookup yields CDR1 SGHTA and CDR2 FQGNSA. The CDR3 protein is CASSLGLSRDTQYF. The CDR3 nucleotides read TGTGCCAGCAGCTTGGGACTTTCCAGGGATACGCAGTATTTT.

This clonotype occurred many times. Here the CDR3 reads CASSFVGYTF. CDR3 nucleotide sequence: TGTGCCAGCAGCTTTGTGGGCTACACCTTC. The chain links TRBV7-2 to TRBJ1-2, with D hard to call. The CDR3 totals 10 residues. Germline V gene data show CDR1 as SGHTA and CDR2 as FQGNSA. Trimming took 3 bases from V and 8 from J, leaving 4 bases between them.

This chain joins TRBV2 and TRBJ2-4; the D is unclear. Germline assignment: CDR1 SNHLY and CDR2 FYNNEI. V was clipped by 0 bases and J by 15 bases, with 12 bases between them. The CDR3 contains 12 residues. This CDR3 is CASSEANTPMYF. The DNA for the CDR3 is TGTGCCAGCAGTGAAGCTAACACCCCTATGTACTTC.

This clonotype was detected ten times or more. The rearrangement links TRBV28 to TRBJ1-4, with a possible D match to TRBD1 (5 bases). The germline V gene has CDR1 MDHEN and CDR2 SYDVKM. The ends were cut back, 4 bases at V and 7 bases at J, with 10 bases in the middle. This CDR3 has 13 residues. CDR3: CASSSGIVEKLFF. CDR3 bases: TGTGCCAGCAGTTCAGGGATCGTTGAAAAACTGTTTTTT. Full variable domain (missing parts from reference TRBV28 and TRBJ1-4): DVKVTQSSRYLVKRTGEKVFLECVQDMDHENMFWYRQDPGLGLRLIYFSYDVKMKEKGDIPEGYSVSREKKERFSLILESASTNQTSMYLCASSSGIVEKLFFGSGTQLSVL.

This clonotype was counted ten times or more. The V gene is TRBV3-1, the J gene TRBJ1-5; no definite D call. The CDR3 is 13 residues long. Trimming shortened V by 0 bases and J by 5 bases, and 5 bases separated the two germline ends. The V gene's germline CDR1 is LGHDT and CDR2 YNNKEL (reference sequence). As DNA, the CDR3 is TGTGCCAGCAGCCAAGACGATGATCAGCCCCAGCATTTT. It yields the protein CASSQDDDQPQHF.

The chain uses TRBV20-1 and TRBJ2-7; tentatively, D is TRBD1 (5 bases). The germline V gene has CDR1 DFQATT and CDR2 SNEGSKA (reference sequence). Trimming stripped 2 bases from V and 4 bases from J, with 9 bases between. The CDR3 is 12 residues long. The CDR3 loop reads CSARPSGYEQYF. For the CDR3, the DNA is TGCAGTGCTAGACCATCAGGGTACGAGCAGTACTTC.

This clonotype was seen only a few times. The chain carries TRBV10-2 and TRBJ2-1; TRBD1 might be the D (6 bases). V was pared by 9 bases and J by 0 bases, with 9 bases between. Germline-derived CDR1 and CDR2 are WSHSY and SAAADI. This CDR3 has 13 residues. Written as DNA, the CDR3 is TGCGCCAGTCAGGGGAACTCCTACAATGAGCAGTTCTTC. Amino acid sequence: CASQGNSYNEQFF.

The table lists this clonotype with many counts. The chain joins TRBV11-2 to TRBJ1-3; D remains unclear. The germline V gene encodes CDR1 SGHAT and CDR2 FQNNGV. The ends were cut back, 0 bases at V and 4 bases at J, with 10 bases in the middle. This CDR3 is built from 15 residues. CDR3 in DNA: TGTGCCAGCAGCTTAGACCCCCGCCAGGGAAACACCATATATTTT. It codes for CASSLDPRQGNTIYF.

This clonotype was seen ten or more times. This sequence joins TRBV13 and TRBJ2-7, with 13 bases lining up with TRBD2. J was trimmed by 6 bases and V by 5 bases; bases with no gene match: 7. The germline V gene encodes CDR1 PRHDT and CDR2 FYEKMQ (reference sequence). The CDR3 spans 15 residues. CDR3 sequence reads: CASSLGLAGVLEQYF. The CDR3 nucleotides are TGTGCCAGCAGCCTCGGACTAGCGGGAGTTCTCGAGCAGTACTTC.

V is TRBV4-1 and J is TRBJ2-7; TRBD2 might be the D (6 bases). Germline V gives CDR1 MGHRA, CDR2 YSYEKL. Trimming took 3 bases from V and 5 from J, leaving 14 bases between them. This CDR3 contains 14 residues. CDR3 region: CASSHARAGNEQYF. CDR3 DNA sequence: TGCGCCAGCAGCCACGCCCGGGCGGGGAACGAGCAGTACTTC.

Many counts were recorded for this clonotype. V gene TRBV5-5 combines with J gene TRBJ2-2, with TRBD2 identical over 10 bases. The CDR3 extends over 18 amino acids. Germline assignment: CDR1 SGHKS and CDR2 YYEKEE (reference sequence). With V trimmed by 3 bases and J by 0 bases, 8 bases remained unmatched. In DNA form, the CDR3 reads TGTGCCAGCAGCTCCCGGCTAGCGGGAGCTTCGAACACCGGGGAGCTGTTTTTT. Protein sequence: CASSSRLAGASNTGELFF.